The 30 T cell receptor beta chains below were found in one sample sequenced in a study of blood T cell repertoires in COVID-19. Some clones are missing from TCRdb's copy, which holds only in-frame ones; the method was immunoSEQ multiplex PCR. This sample yields about 92,000 clones, of which around 80% are seen a single time; 8.7% belongs to the top ten. The source material was peripheral blood. The receptors derive from a middle-aged man who had recovered from COVID-19.

The rearrangement uses TRBV27 and TRBJ2-7, with 7 bases that match TRBD1. Germline-derived CDR1 and CDR2 are MNHEY and SMNVEV (reference sequence). Trimming at V came to 7 bases and at J to 6 bases, leaving 12 bases not matched to a gene. CDR3 length equals 14 residues. The CDR3 coding sequence is TGTGCCAGCAAATTAACAGGGGACCTCTCCGAGCAGTACTTC. Protein product: CASKLTGDLSEQYF.

The chain carries TRBV7-6 and TRBJ1-1; maybe TRBD1 (6 bases). The CDR3 spans 15 residues. With 4 bases removed from V and 1 base from J, the gap between germline ends came to 13 bases. CDR1 and CDR2 from the germline V gene are SGHVS and FNYEAQ. In DNA form, the CDR3 reads TGTGCCAGCAGCTCCACAGGGTTTCGGAACACTGAAGCTTTCTTT. Its translation is CASSSTGFRNTEAFF.

CDR3 residues: CASSPYGSTGNTIYF. The CDR3 DNA reads TGTGCCAGCAGCCCTTACGGGTCTACTGGAAACACCATATATTTT. The rearrangement uses TRBV7-8 and TRBJ1-3; D gene uncertain. The CDR3 runs to 15 residues. The ends were cut back, 5 bases at V and 2 bases at J, with 13 bases in the middle. The germline V gene encodes CDR1 SGHVS and CDR2 FQNEAQ.

This clone was picked up one time. This chain links TRBV16 with TRBJ2-1, with 12 bases lining up with TRBD2. CDR1 and CDR2 (germline): KGHSY, FQNENV. With V trimmed by 2 bases and J by 14 bases, 1 base remained unmatched. The CDR3 covers 12 residues. CDR3 residues: CASSQRTSGEFF. As DNA, the CDR3 is TGTGCCAGCAGCCAACGGACTAGCGGGGAGTTCTTC.

The chain combines TRBV13 with TRBJ2-7, with 7 bases matching TRBD2. The CDR3 is made up of 16 amino acids. Germline CDR1 PRHDT, CDR2 FYEKMQ (reference sequence). V shed 5 bases and J 0 bases; nucleotides not matched to a gene: 10. The CDR3 loop reads CASSPKSGTSSYEQYF. The DNA for the CDR3 is TGTGCCAGCAGCCCTAAGAGCGGGACGAGCTCCTACGAGCAGTACTTC.

This clone was seen many times. Mismatch with germline at one junction end may stem from a read error. The rearrangement uses TRBV28 and TRBJ2-2, with 7 bases fitting TRBD2. The CDR3 covers 16 residues. Germline V CDR1 and CDR2: MDHEN, SYDVKM. Written as DNA, the CDR3 is TGTGTCAGCAGTTTCAATAGCGGGTCGAACACCGGGGAGCTGTTTTTT. The encoded protein is CVSSFNSGSNTGELFF.

The chain carries TRBV6-5 and TRBJ2-7; 8 nucleotides align to TRBD1. V shed 5 bases and J 5 bases; nucleotides not matched to a gene: 5. Germline lookup yields CDR1 MNHEY and CDR2 SVGAGI. The CDR3 is made up of 13 amino acids. The CDR3 spells CASSRPGGHEQYF. CDR3 in DNA: TGTGCCAGCAGTCGACCAGGGGGCCACGAGCAGTACTTC.

CDR3 coding DNA: TGTGCCAGTACCAACCAGTCCTTTAGCAATCAGCCCCAGCATTTT. It specifies CASTNQSFSNQPQHF. V is TRBV19 and J is TRBJ1-5; no reliable D call. The germline gives CDR1 LNHDA, CDR2 SQIVND (reference sequence). Deletions cut 7 bases from V and 0 bases from J, with 13 bases between. This CDR3 has 15 residues.

The rearrangement links TRBV3-1 (or the pseudogene TRBV3-2) to TRBJ1-4; D not resolved. Between the trimmed V and J ends, which lost 4 bases and 6 bases, there was a span of 12 bases. This CDR3 has 14 residues. CDR1 is LGHDT and CDR2 is YNNKEL in the germline V gene (reference sequence). The CDR3 here is CASSLIMLDEKLFF. The CDR3 nucleotides read TGTGCCAGCAGCCTCATAATGTTAGATGAAAAACTGTTTTTT.

The genes are TRBV30 and TRBJ1-5; 11 nucleotides line up with TRBD1. Looked up from germline, CDR1 is GTSNPN and CDR2 is SVGIG (reference sequence). The CDR3 has 18 residues. V gave up 2 bases and J gave up 2 bases; unmatched junction bases: 11. CDR3 coding DNA: TGTGCCTGGAGTCCCGACAGGACAGGGGGCAGGGGCAATCAGCCCCAGCATTTT. This encodes CAWSPDRTGGRGNQPQHF. Variable domain in full (rest from reference TRBV30 and TRBJ1-5): SQTIHQWPATLVQPVGSPLSLECTVEGTSNPNLYWYRQAAGRGLQLLFYSVGIGQISSEVPQNLSASRPQDRQFILSSKKLLLSDSGFYLCAWSPDRTGGRGNQPQHFGDGTRLSIL.

The V gene is TRBV5-1, the J gene TRBJ1-5; the D gene is possibly TRBD1 (6 bases). Between the trimmed V and J ends, which lost 4 bases and 4 bases, there was a span of 9 bases. Germline loops: CDR1 SGHRS, CDR2 YFSETQ. This CDR3 has 13 amino acids. CDR3 region: CASSLQGNQPQHF. The CDR3 nucleotides read TGCGCCAGCAGCCTACAGGGAAATCAGCCCCAGCATTTT.

This chain links TRBV6-5 with TRBJ1-1; D gene unclear. Germline loops: CDR1 MNHEY, CDR2 SVGAGI. Trimming stripped 2 bases from V and 5 bases from J, with 12 bases between. This CDR3 has 14 amino acids. This CDR3 reads CASSYAGKGTEAFF. The CDR3 DNA reads TGTGCCAGCAGTTACGCCGGGAAGGGAACTGAAGCTTTCTTT.

V gene TRBV3-1 (or the pseudogene TRBV3-2) combines with J gene TRBJ2-1; TRBD2 aligns across 11 bases. The V gene end was trimmed by 4 bases and the J gene end by 4 bases; junction bases not matched to a gene: 18. The germline V gene has CDR1 LGHDT and CDR2 YNNKEL (reference sequence). CDR3 length: 20 amino acids. The CDR3 spells CASSLCQGGSGRVPYNEQFF. As DNA, the CDR3 is TGTGCCAGCAGCCTTTGCCAAGGTGGTAGCGGGAGGGTCCCTTACAATGAGCAGTTCTTC.

This sequence joins TRBV3-1 (or the pseudogene TRBV3-2) and TRBJ2-4, with TRBD1 matching over 7 bases. The germline gives CDR1 LGHDT, CDR2 YNNKEL (reference sequence). CDR3 length: 15 residues. V trimming: 4 bases; J trimming: 4 bases; junction bases outside the gene matches: 7. CDR3 bases: TGTGCCAGCAGCCTTACCGGGACAGCAAAAAACATTCAGTACTTC. Protein sequence: CASSLTGTAKNIQYF.

This clone was seen once. The gene calls are TRBV5-6 and TRBJ1-2, with D perhaps TRBD1 (5 bases). V lost 3 bases to trimming and J lost 4 bases, with 13 bases between them. From germline, CDR1 is SGHDT and CDR2 YYEEEE. The CDR3 totals 14 residues. As DNA, the CDR3 is TGTGCCAGCAGCTCGACGGGGGGAGGCTATGGCTACACCTTC. Its translation: CASSSTGGGYGYTF.

The chain combines TRBV5-1 with TRBJ1-6, with a weak D call TRBD1 (6 bases). Per the germline V gene, CDR1 is SGHRS and CDR2 is YFSETQ. The length of the CDR3 is 15 residues. V was cut by 4 bases and J by 9 bases, with 17 bases left in between. CDR3 loop: CASSDTTGPVSPLHF. The DNA for the CDR3 is TGCGCCAGCAGCGACACAACAGGGCCGGTTTCACCCCTCCACTTT.

V and J are TRBV11-1 and TRBJ2-1; 9 bases map to TRBD1. The CDR3 loop spans 15 amino acids. V dropped 5 bases and J dropped 7; count of bases not matched to a gene: 9. The germline gives CDR1 SGHAT, CDR2 FQDESV (reference sequence). CDR3 protein: CASSPDRGTVNEQFF. The CDR3 DNA reads as TGTGCCAGCAGCCCCGACAGGGGGACCGTAAATGAGCAGTTCTTC.

V is TRBV30 and J is TRBJ2-7; D may be TRBD2 (5 bases). The CDR3 runs 13 residues. Germline lookup yields CDR1 GTSNPN and CDR2 SVGIG (reference sequence). V lost 2 bases and J lost 5, with 13 bases in between. For the CDR3, the DNA is TGTGCCTGGAGTATCGGGATGACGGACGAGCAGTACTTC. This translates into CAWSIGMTDEQYF.

This clone was picked up a small number of times. This sequence joins TRBV6-6 and TRBJ2-7; TRBD1 aligns across 7 bases. V dropped 10 bases and J dropped 0; count of bases not matched to a gene: 9. Per the germline V gene, CDR1 is MNHNY and CDR2 is SVGAGI (reference sequence). CDR3 size: 14 residues. Here the CDR3 reads CAISETGRSYEQYF. The CDR3 DNA follows: TGTGCCATATCCGAGACAGGGCGCTCCTACGAGCAGTACTTC.

The CDR3 region has the DNA TGTGCCAGTAGTATACCGACAGGGGTTCGAGGTCAGCCCCAGCATTTT. Translated, it gives CASSIPTGVRGQPQHF. The V and J genes are TRBV19 and TRBJ1-5; TRBD1 agrees at 8 bases. V was clipped by 2 bases and J by 6 bases; unmatched bases: 9. CDR3 length equals 16 residues. Germline values: CDR1 LNHDA, CDR2 SQIVND (reference sequence).

The V gene is TRBV7-2, the J gene TRBJ2-7; 8 bases agree with TRBD2. The germline gives CDR1 SGHTA, CDR2 FQGNSA. The V and J ends lost 5 bases and 0 bases, in that order; junction bases with no gene match: 6. CDR3 length: 15 residues. The CDR3 reads CASSVRSGGSYEQYF. CDR3 DNA: TGTGCCAGCAGCGTACGGAGCGGGGGCTCCTACGAGCAGTACTTC.

Here the CDR3 reads CASTPLWRAELFF. The CDR3 DNA follows: TGTGCCAGCACCCCCCTGTGGCGGGCCGAGCTGTTTTTT. The genes are TRBV6-6 and TRBJ2-2; D is possibly TRBD2 (5 bases). The CDR3 loop spans 13 amino acids. With 7 bases removed from V and 11 bases from J, the gap between germline ends came to 17 bases. CDR1 and CDR2 (germline): MNHNY, SVGAGI (reference sequence).

J is TRBJ2-2 and V is TRBV5-1; 11 bases agree with TRBD2. Trimming removed 4 bases from V and 4 bases from J; junction bases left unmatched: 15. In germline, CDR1 is SGHRS, CDR2 YFSETQ. CDR3 length equals 19 residues. In nucleotides, the CDR3 is TGCGCCAGCAGCCCCGCAGCCTTAGCGGGGGGGCATGTCACCGGGGAGCTGTTTTTT. It encodes CASSPAALAGGHVTGELFF. The entire variable domain, with the rest obtained from reference TRBV5-1 and TRBJ2-2, is as follows: KAGVTQTPRYLIKTRGQQVTLSCSPISGHRSVSWYQQTPGQGLQFLFEYFSETQRNKGNFPGRFSGRQFSNSRSEMNVSTLELGDSALYLCASSPAALAGGHVTGELFFGEGSRLTVL.

The chain uses TRBV18 and TRBJ2-7; D is undetermined. Germline loops: CDR1 KGHSH, CDR2 LQKENI. CDR3 length: 14 amino acids. Trimming cost V 2 bases and J 0 bases, with 8 bases left between them. The DNA of the CDR3 is TGTGCCAGCTCACCATCCAGCGACTCCTACGAGCAGTACTTC. It is translated as CASSPSSDSYEQYF.

CDR3: CASSLYASGRDTDTQYF. DNA for the CDR3: TGTGCCAGCAGTTTATACGCTAGCGGGAGGGACACAGATACGCAGTATTTT. The rearrangement links TRBV28 to TRBJ2-3; 12 bases align to TRBD2. CDR1 and CDR2 (germline): MDHEN, SYDVKM. CDR3 length: 17 amino acids. V shed 1 base, J shed 2 bases, and the junction held 4 bases outside the gene matches.

The rearrangement links TRBV7-8 to TRBJ2-1; 8 bases fit TRBD2. The CDR3 loop spans 15 amino acids. The germline V gene encodes CDR1 SGHVS and CDR2 FQNEAQ. Trimming took 4 bases from V and 5 from J; bases not matched to a gene: 7. In DNA form, the CDR3 reads TGTGCCAGCAGCTCCCTAGCGGGCCCGAACAATGAGCAGTTCTTC. It yields the protein CASSSLAGPNNEQFF. Supplemented by reference TRBV7-8 and TRBJ2-1, the full variable domain reads GAGVSQSPRYKVAKRGQDVALRCDPISGHVSLFWYQQALGQGPEFLTYFQNEAQLDKSGLPSDRFFAERPEGSVSTLKIQRTQQEDSAVYLCASSSLAGPNNEQFFGPGTRLTVL.

The chain combines TRBV18 with TRBJ2-7, with D possibly TRBD2 on 7 matching bases. Trimming removed 2 bases from V and 2 bases from J, with 10 bases in between. The CDR3 consists of 14 residues. Germline CDR1 KGHSH, CDR2 LQKENI. CDR3 residues: CASSPREGAYEQYF. The CDR3 DNA is TGTGCCAGCTCACCAAGGGAGGGGGCCTACGAGCAGTACTTC.

J is TRBJ1-1 and V is TRBV24-1; 7 nucleotides align to TRBD1. V shed 9 bases and J 1 base; nucleotides not matched to a gene: 4. The CDR3 is made up of 13 amino acids. Germline V lookup: CDR1 KGHDR, CDR2 SFDVKD. In DNA, the CDR3 is TGTGCCACCCAGACAGGGCCGAACACTGAAGCTTTCTTT. Encoded protein: CATQTGPNTEAFF.

The chain links TRBV30 to TRBJ1-3; D might be TRBD1 (5 bases). The CDR3 spans 14 residues. CDR1 and CDR2 (germline): GTSNPN, SVGIG (reference sequence). The V and J ends lost 2 bases and 3 bases respectively, with 11 bases between them. CDR3 DNA: TGTGCCTGGAGTAAGGGGATAGGTGGAAACACCATATATTTT. Translating it yields CAWSKGIGGNTIYF.

The rearrangement joins TRBV7-2 to TRBJ1-2; 8 positions match TRBD1. Germline CDR1 SGHTA, CDR2 FQGNSA. The CDR3 extends over 18 amino acids. J gave up 6 bases and V 1 base, and 16 bases lay outside the gene matches. As DNA, the CDR3 is TGTGCCAGCAGCTTAGTCTCTAGCAGGGGGCAATCGCTGAATGGCTACACCTTC. Its translation: CASSLVSSRGQSLNGYTF. Variable domain in full (rest from reference TRBV7-2 and TRBJ1-2): GAGVSQSPSNKVTEKGKDVELRCDPISGHTALYWYRQSLGQGLEFLIYFQGNSAPDKSGLPSDRFSAERTGGSVSTLTIQRTQQEDSAVYLCASSLVSSRGQSLNGYTFGSGTRLTVV.